This passage covers 20 T cell receptor beta chains from one sample sequenced in a study of glioma-infiltrating T cells after dendritic cell vaccination. Sequencing was performed with immunoSEQ multiplex PCR; in TCRdb, only in-frame clones are kept and a portion is missing. The sample has 95,000 or so clones, more than 75% seen once. The sequencing here drew on blood, taken before dendritic cell vaccination. The receptors shown here come from a human donor with glioblastoma.

This chain joins TRBV7-3 and TRBJ1-1; no definite D call. Germline CDR1 is SGHTA and CDR2 is FQGTGA. This CDR3 contains 12 residues. V lost 8 bases and J lost 0, with 7 bases in between. CDR3 bases: TGTGCCAGCCCAACTATGAACACTGAAGCTTTCTTT. Translated: CASPTMNTEAFF.

The chain recombines TRBV7-9 with TRBJ2-3, with D uncertain. Germline CDR1 and CDR2: SEHNR and FQNEAQ (reference sequence). V was trimmed by 0 bases and J by 4 bases, leaving 5 bases between them. The CDR3 has 13 amino acids. For the CDR3, the DNA is TGTGCCAGCAGCTTAGCGGCCGCAGATACGCAGTATTTT. Protein sequence: CASSLAAADTQYF.

This CDR3 is CASSLVSGQGARVDGYTF. The CDR3, as DNA: TGCGCCAGCAGCTTGGTCTCGGGACAGGGGGCTCGAGTCGATGGCTACACCTTC. This chain joins TRBV5-1 and TRBJ1-2, with 12 bases fitting TRBD1. CDR3 length: 18 residues. V shed 0 bases and J 6 bases; nucleotides not matched to a gene: 12. Germline CDR1 and CDR2: SGHRS and YFSETQ.

The V and J genes are TRBV7-8 and TRBJ1-2; D may be TRBD1 (5 bases). V was cut by 1 base and J by 6 bases, with 12 bases left in between. The CDR3 covers 14 residues. Looked up from germline, CDR1 is SGHVS and CDR2 is FQNEAQ. The CDR3 nucleotides are TGTGCCAGCAGCTTAGTCGGTGGGGGGGATGGCTACACCTTC. This sequence encodes CASSLVGGGDGYTF.

The chain couples TRBV5-1 to TRBJ1-1; TRBD1 agrees at 11 bases. Unmatched junction bases numbered 3, after V lost 3 bases and J lost 5 bases. There are 14 residues in the CDR3. Per the germline V gene, CDR1 is SGHRS and CDR2 is YFSETQ. CDR3 DNA sequence: TGCGCCAGCAGCTCCGGGACAGGGGGAACTGAAGCTTTCTTT. Translation gives CASSSGTGGTEAFF.

The J gene is TRBJ1-2, the V gene TRBV7-9; TRBD1 might be the D (5 bases). This CDR3 comprises 15 residues. Germline assignment: CDR1 SEHNR and CDR2 FQNEAQ (reference sequence). Trimming shortened V by 2 bases and J by 4 bases, and 14 bases separated the two germline ends. The CDR3 bases are TGTGCCAGCAGCTTATCCTCAGGGTGGAGCTATGGCTACACCTTC. It encodes CASSLSSGWSYGYTF.

J is TRBJ1-4 and V is TRBV28; D perhaps matches TRBD1 (6 bases). The ends were cut back, 1 base at V and 8 bases at J, with 14 bases in the middle. CDR3 length: 15 amino acids. The V gene's germline CDR1 is MDHEN and CDR2 SYDVKM. The CDR3 region has the DNA TGTGCCAGCAGTTTATTCCCCACAGGGATCGAAAAACTGTTTTTT. It codes for CASSLFPTGIEKLFF.

V usage is TRBV2 and J usage is TRBJ2-1; TRBD2 matches at 13 bases. With 6 bases clipped from V and 0 bases from J, the junction kept 8 bases outside the gene matches. Germline assignment: CDR1 SNHLY and CDR2 FYNNEI. The CDR3 covers 18 residues. CDR3 loop: CASSPGTSGMYSYNEQFF. DNA of the CDR3: TGTGCCAGCAGCCCCGGGACTAGCGGGATGTACTCCTACAATGAGCAGTTCTTC.

The chain recombines TRBV5-5 with TRBJ2-7, with a weak D call TRBD1 (6 bases). The germline V and J ends were trimmed by 2 bases and 4 bases, with 19 bases remaining between them. Germline V lookup: CDR1 SGHKS, CDR2 YYEKEE (reference sequence). The CDR3 is 16 amino acids. CDR3: CASSLDILRGKYEQYF. The CDR3 nucleotides are TGTGCCAGCAGCTTAGACATCCTCAGGGGAAAGTACGAGCAGTACTTC.

This chain's CDR3 is CASSSVRTVSYEQYF. The CDR3 region has the DNA TGTGCCAGCAGCTCGGTGAGGACAGTCTCCTACGAGCAGTACTTC. V and J are TRBV13 and TRBJ2-7; a possible D gene is TRBD1 (6 bases). Germline CDR1 reads PRHDT; CDR2 reads FYEKMQ (reference sequence). The V and J ends lost 4 bases and 0 bases respectively, with 13 bases between them. CDR3 length: 15 residues.

The V call is TRBV7-2, the J call TRBJ2-5; 7 nucleotides align to TRBD2. The CDR3 is 14 residues long. The germline gives CDR1 SGHTA, CDR2 FQGNSA. Germline trimming cut 5 bases from V and 2 bases from J; bases unmatched to any gene: 5. CDR3 DNA sequence: TGTGCCAGCAGCCCTCGACTAGCACAAGAGACCCAGTACTTC. Translation: CASSPRLAQETQYF.

The chain uses TRBV6-5 and TRBJ1-4; perhaps TRBD1 as D (5 bases). There are 14 residues in the CDR3. Germline CDR1 and CDR2: MNHEY and SVGAGI. V was trimmed by 2 bases and J by 7 bases, leaving 11 bases between them. CDR3 residues: CASSYHNGAEKLFF. For the CDR3, the DNA is TGTGCCAGCAGTTACCATAATGGGGCTGAAAAACTGTTTTTT.

V gene TRBV19 combines with J gene TRBJ1-3; TRBD1 matches 7 bases. Germline V gene sequence: CDR1 LNHDA, CDR2 SQIVND (reference sequence). This CDR3 spans 15 amino acids. With 2 bases clipped from V and 3 bases from J, the junction kept 4 bases outside the gene matches. CDR3 sequence reads: CASSIPGGFGNTIYF. As DNA, the CDR3 is TGTGCCAGTAGTATACCAGGGGGTTTTGGAAACACCATATATTTT.

In its sample, this clone was seen a few times. The rearrangement joins TRBV18 to TRBJ1-2, with D uncertain. CDR3 length: 11 amino acids. The germline gives CDR1 KGHSH, CDR2 LQKENI. V was cut by 4 bases and J by 7 bases, with 7 bases left in between. The CDR3, as DNA: TGTGCCAGCTCACTAAATTCTGGCTACACCTTC. Residues: CASSLNSGYTF.

The chain joins TRBV7-6 to TRBJ1-5; no reliable D call. CDR3 size: 14 residues. Trimming left V 2 bases short and J 7 bases short, with 12 bases between. Germline loops: CDR1 SGHVS, CDR2 FNYEAQ. CDR3 nucleotide sequence: TGTGCCAGCAGCTTAATCGTAGGAGTCCAGCCCCAGCATTTT. It codes for CASSLIVGVQPQHF.

This chain links TRBV4-1 with TRBJ2-7, with 7 bases identical to TRBD1. This CDR3 is 19 amino acids long. J gave up 0 bases and V 0 bases, and 14 bases lay outside the gene matches. Germline loops: CDR1 MGHRA, CDR2 YSYEKL. The CDR3 region is CASSQDLKGGQLSSYEQYF. The CDR3 DNA is TGCGCCAGCAGCCAAGATCTTAAAGGGGGACAGCTAAGCTCCTACGAGCAGTACTTC.

The rearrangement joins TRBV6-4 to TRBJ1-4; 8 bases agree with TRBD1. The CDR3 consists of 17 residues. The J segment lost 8 bases and the V segment lost 2 bases, leaving 13 bases of the junction unmatched. The germline V gene encodes CDR1 MRHNA and CDR2 SNTAGT. The CDR3 here is CASSDRQGAEGCEKLFF. The CDR3 DNA reads TGTGCCAGCAGTGACAGGCAGGGGGCGGAAGGTTGCGAAAAACTGTTTTTT.

This clone was detected only a few times. The gene calls are TRBV5-8 and TRBJ1-2; TRBD1 matches 7 bases. The junction had 3 bases not matched to a gene; V was cut back by 2 bases and J by 2 bases. The CDR3 has 14 amino acids. CDR1 is SGHTS, CDR2 YDEGEE, per germline. The CDR3 DNA reads as TGTGCCAGCAGCTTAAAGGGGGCGAACTATGGCTACACCTTC. This codes for CASSLKGANYGYTF.

The chain combines TRBV9 with TRBJ1-3; D may be TRBD1 (5 bases). Germline V gives CDR1 SGDLS, CDR2 YYNGEE. The CDR3 totals 14 residues. V was trimmed by 2 bases and J by 1 base, leaving 7 bases between them. CDR3 nucleotides: TGTGCCAGCAGCGTGCAGGGTTCTGGAAACACCATATATTTT. Its translation: CASSVQGSGNTIYF. The whole variable domain, filled in from reference TRBV9 and TRBJ1-3, reads DSGVTQTPKHLITATGQRVTLRCSPRSGDLSVYWYQQSLDQGLQFLIQYYNGEERAKGNILERFSAQQFPDLHSELNLSSLELGDSALYFCASSVQGSGNTIYFGEGSWLTVV.

V is TRBV7-2 and J is TRBJ1-5; 9 bases are a match to TRBD1. The CDR3 runs to 13 residues. Germline assignment: CDR1 SGHTA and CDR2 FQGNSA. With V trimmed by 6 bases and J by 5 bases, 2 bases remained unmatched. CDR3 DNA: TGTGCCAGCAGTTGGACAGGGGATCAGCCCCAGCATTTT. This encodes CASSWTGDQPQHF. The variable domain in full, completed from reference TRBV7-2 and TRBJ1-5, reads GAGVSQSPSNKVTEKGKDVELRCDPISGHTALYWYRQSLGQGLEFLIYFQGNSAPDKSGLPSDRFSAERTGGSVSTLTIQRTQQEDSAVYLCASSWTGDQPQHFGDGTRLSIL.